This T cell receptor beta chain stems from a study of blood T cell repertoires in COVID-19. Looking at the study overall: Material from acute and convalescent COVID-19 was sourced from the United States, Italy and Spain.

Methods used by the authors: Amplifying reference gene primers gave estimates of nucleated cell counts. Profiled with immunoSEQ multiplex PCR; TCRdb holds only in-frame clones, not every one. V and J calls plus clone size are reproduced from that table; the DNA served to infer D and trimming. The sample comprises roughly 190,000 clones, about 80% of which are singletons, and approximately 8.6% rests with the top ten. V dropped 3 bases and J dropped 5 bases, with 8 bases sitting between them. The germline gives CDR1 KGHSH, CDR2 LQKENI. This CDR3 has 13 amino acids. The sample was peripheral blood. The chain combines TRBV18 with TRBJ1-5; D might be TRBD1 (5 bases). The receptor was isolated from a woman aged 45-65 years with active or convalescent COVID-19. CDR3 in amino acids: CASSPGGYQPQHF. The DNA of the CDR3 is TGTGCCAGCTCACCTGGGGGGTATCAGCCCCAGCATTTT.